These 27 T cell receptor beta chains were all obtained from the same sample, sequenced in a study of spatial heterogeneity in lung cancer. These TCRs' antigens remain unknown. Documented time point: sample taken at primary tumor resection. TCRdb passed the 5' RACE reads through MiXCR, listing each CDR3 protein once. Of thousands of distinct CDR3 sequences in the sample, roughly an eighth were seen once. Overall study results and limits: For expanded intratumoral alpha and beta TCRs, counts tracked tumor mutation counts.

This specimen consisted of lung tumor tissue, obtained at surgery. The receptors stem from a male donor with early-stage non-small cell lung cancer.

By proportion, this clonotype is medium-sized (0.01 to 0.1%). Being off target in a library aimed at alpha chains, this beta chain has a size of little meaning. The genes are TRBV20-1 and TRBJ2-1; 7 bases fit TRBD2. Germline CDR1 is DFQATT and CDR2 is SNEGSKA (reference sequence). The CDR3 extends over 15 amino acids. The V gene end was trimmed by 4 bases and the J gene end by 5 bases; junction bases not matched to a gene: 11. CDR3 nucleotides: TGCAGTGCTACCGTTCCGGGAGGTCGAGACAATGAGCAGTTCTTC. It translates to CSATVPGGRDNEQFF.

Turning to this clonotype: The size of this beta chain means little, since it is a stray read in a library made for alpha chains. The J gene is TRBJ2-7, the V gene TRBV30; D is unresolved. Germline CDR1 reads GTSNPN; CDR2 reads SVGIG (reference sequence). V was clipped by 0 bases and J by 3 bases, with 3 bases between them. CDR3 length: 11 amino acids. The CDR3, as DNA: TGTGCCTGGAGTGTACACTACGAGCAGTACTTC. It yields the protein CAWSVHYEQYF.

Many counts were recorded for this clonotype. This beta chain was picked up by a library intended for alpha chains and is off target, so its count carries little meaning. The chain recombines TRBV5-1 with TRBJ2-7; TRBD1 aligns across 7 bases. Trimming removed 0 bases from V and 2 bases from J; junction bases left unmatched: 2. Germline assignment: CDR1 SGHRS and CDR2 YFSETQ. This CDR3 comprises 14 residues. As DNA, the CDR3 is TGCGCCAGCAGCTTGGAGCAGGGGGCCTACGAGCAGTACTTC. Amino acids: CASSLEQGAYEQYF. Combining the CDR3 with reference TRBV5-1 and TRBJ2-7 gives the whole variable domain KAGVTQTPRYLIKTRGQQVTLSCSPISGHRSVSWYQQTPGQGLQFLFEYFSETQRNKGNFPGRFSGRQFSNSRSEMNVSTLELGDSALYLCASSLEQGAYEQYFGPGTRLTVT.

Ten or more counts support this clonotype. Because the library targeted alpha chains, this beta chain is an off-target read whose size means little. The CDR3 spells CASSQGASGWVDEQFF. CDR3 coding DNA: TGTGCCAGCAGCCAAGGGGCTAGCGGATGGGTAGATGAGCAGTTCTTC. The J gene is TRBJ2-1, the V gene TRBV3-1; 7 nucleotides match TRBD2. The V gene's germline CDR1 is LGHDT and CDR2 YNNKEL (reference sequence). The V gene end was trimmed by 1 base and the J gene end by 8 bases; junction bases not matched to a gene: 11. The CDR3 has 16 residues.

Remarks on this clonotype: This beta chain came through as a stray read in a library set up for alpha chains, and its size says little. The rearrangement joins TRBV7-9 to TRBJ2-7; D is unresolved. The CDR3 totals 13 residues. Germline assignment: CDR1 SEHNR and CDR2 FQNEAQ (reference sequence). Trimming cost V 0 bases and J 4 bases, with 7 bases left between them. The CDR3 sequence: CASSLAGRYEQYF. DNA of the CDR3: TGTGCCAGCAGCTTAGCGGGCAGATACGAGCAGTACTTC.

In this sample, this clonotype turned up a few times. This beta chain turned up in a library designed for alpha chains; as an off-target read, its abundance says little. J is TRBJ2-1 and V is TRBV7-8, with D possibly TRBD2 on 6 matching bases. Per the germline V gene, CDR1 is SGHVS and CDR2 is FQNEAQ. Deletions cut 5 bases from V and 1 base from J, with 12 bases between. The CDR3 length is 15 residues. In DNA form, the CDR3 reads TGTGCCAGCAGCCCGCGGGACGGTTCCTACAATGAGCAGTTCTTC. The encoded protein is CASSPRDGSYNEQFF.

This clonotype has ten or more counts. A library made for alpha chains picked up this beta chain off target, so its size means little. The chain employs TRBV5-1 and TRBJ2-1; the match to TRBD1 covers 7 bases. Per the germline V gene, CDR1 is SGHRS and CDR2 is YFSETQ. There are 16 residues in the CDR3. With 2 bases clipped from V and 5 bases from J, the junction kept 10 bases outside the gene matches. The CDR3 nucleotides are TGCGCCAGCAGCTTTCCCCCGGGACAGAGAGACAATGAGCAGTTCTTC. Its translation is CASSFPPGQRDNEQFF.

This clonotype was counted ten times or more. The library was prepared for alpha chains; this beta chain is a stray read, so its frequency means little. This rearrangement joins TRBV7-8 to TRBJ1-5; 7 nucleotides align to TRBD1. The CDR3 contains 18 residues. With 5 bases clipped from V and 0 bases from J, the junction kept 13 bases outside the gene matches. Germline lookup yields CDR1 SGHVS and CDR2 FQNEAQ. CDR3 amino acids: CASSLRRTGRNSNQPQHF. CDR3 coding DNA: TGTGCCAGCAGCCTACGCCGGACAGGACGGAATAGCAATCAGCCCCAGCATTTT.

This clonotype has at least ten counts. Being off target in a library aimed at alpha chains, this beta chain has a size of little meaning. The rearrangement joins TRBV20-1 to TRBJ2-7; a possible D gene is TRBD2 (6 bases). The CDR3 has 15 residues. CDR1 and CDR2 from the germline V gene are DFQATT and SNEGSKA (reference sequence). Trimming removed 6 bases from V and 9 bases from J, with 27 bases in between. CDR3 sequence (DNA): TGCAGTGCGGAGGGAGGCACCGAGGCTCCCTTAGGGCAGTACTTC. It encodes CSAEGGTEAPLGQYF.

Ten or more counts support this clonotype. This beta chain appears as a stray read in a library generated for alpha chains; its size is not informative. This chain connects TRBV6-5 to TRBJ2-3; D possibly corresponds to TRBD1 (5 bases). Germline CDR1 and CDR2: MNHEY and SVGAGI. V dropped 10 bases and J dropped 2 bases, with 13 bases sitting between them. This CDR3 spans 13 amino acids. This CDR3 is CATSDIATDTQYF. The CDR3 coding sequence is TGTGCCACCTCGGACATCGCCACAGATACGCAGTATTTT.

To note about this clonotype: This beta chain appears as a stray read in a library generated for alpha chains; its size is not informative. This chain connects TRBV7-2 to TRBJ2-1; 12 positions match TRBD2. Trimming at V came to 0 bases and at J to 6 bases, leaving 6 bases not matched to a gene. This CDR3 is 17 amino acids long. Germline lookup yields CDR1 SGHTA and CDR2 FQGNSA. The CDR3 DNA reads TGTGCCAGCAGCTTAGCCGCTCCTAGCGGGAGGGGCAATGAGCAGTTCTTC. This codes for CASSLAAPSGRGNEQFF.

For this clonotype: This beta chain appears as a stray read in a library generated for alpha chains; its size is not informative. The chain has TRBV29-1 and TRBJ1-2; D might be TRBD1 (6 bases). The CDR3 is made up of 14 amino acids. Trimming shortened V by 3 bases and J by 0 bases, and 11 bases separated the two germline ends. Germline V lookup: CDR1 SQVTM, CDR2 ANQGSEA. The CDR3 region is CSVDGQLPNYGYTF. CDR3 DNA sequence: TGCAGCGTTGACGGACAGCTCCCTAACTATGGCTACACCTTC.

This clonotype was observed many times. For a library built for alpha chains, this beta chain is a stray read; little rests on its size. The chain combines TRBV6-1 with TRBJ1-5, with D unclear. The V end lost 7 bases, the J end lost 6 bases, and 13 bases lay between the germline ends. The CDR3 is made up of 13 amino acids. In germline, CDR1 is MNHNS, CDR2 SASEGT. CDR3 loop: CASTTWGIQPQHF. The DNA of the CDR3 is TGTGCCAGCACCACTTGGGGTATTCAGCCCCAGCATTTT.

There are many counts of this clonotype. Since the library was made to target alpha chains, this beta chain is a stray read and its abundance is not meaningful. The V call is TRBV6-1, the J call TRBJ2-5; 7 bases are shared with TRBD1. The CDR3 runs 14 residues. Per germline, CDR1 MNHNS and CDR2 SASEGT. J was trimmed by 4 bases and V by 8 bases; bases with no gene match: 10. The CDR3 is CASGRQGSAETQYF. The CDR3 nucleotides are TGTGCCAGCGGGAGACAGGGATCTGCAGAGACCCAGTACTTC.

This clonotype was counted many times. The library was built for alpha chains, so this beta chain is an off-target read and its size means little. The rearrangement uses TRBV12-3 or TRBV12-4 and TRBJ2-3; D gene ambiguous. This CDR3 contains 12 residues. V lost 6 bases and J 2 bases, leaving 6 bases between the germline ends. CDR3 region: CASSRLTDTQYF. For the CDR3, the DNA is TGTGCCAGCAGCCGACTCACAGATACGCAGTATTTT.

In this sample, this clonotype turned up many times. The library was built for alpha chains, so this beta chain is an off-target read and its size means little. This rearrangement joins TRBV28 to TRBJ2-1, with D possibly matching TRBD1 (5 bases). Germline V gene data show CDR1 as MDHEN and CDR2 as SYDVKM. The V end lost 2 bases, the J end lost 3 bases, and 11 bases lay between the germline ends. This CDR3 is built from 15 residues. This chain's CDR3 is CASSLQGKNYNEQFF. CDR3 DNA: TGTGCCAGCAGTTTACAGGGAAAGAACTACAATGAGCAGTTCTTC.

There are many counts of this clonotype. This beta chain is off target for a library built for alpha chains, so its abundance means little. This chain uses TRBV5-1 with TRBJ2-6; D remains unclear. The V gene lost 0 bases and the J gene lost 0 bases, with 4 bases spanning the gap. This CDR3 is 15 amino acids long. Germline lookup yields CDR1 SGHRS and CDR2 YFSETQ. The CDR3 is CASSLGDSGANVLTF. CDR3 sequence (DNA): TGCGCCAGCAGCTTGGGAGACTCTGGGGCCAACGTCCTGACTTTC.

In the case of this clonotype: This beta chain is a stray read from a library made for alpha chains; its abundance is not meaningful. The chain has TRBV6-5 and TRBJ2-3, with D hard to call. Trimming cost V 6 bases and J 1 base, with 14 bases left between them. The germline V gene encodes CDR1 MNHEY and CDR2 SVGAGI. The CDR3 contains 15 residues. CDR3 coding DNA: TGTGCCAGCAGGATCAGCTCTACGGGCACAGATACGCAGTATTTT. Protein: CASRISSTGTDTQYF.

Remarks on this clonotype: A library prepared for alpha chains yielded this beta chain as an off-target read; its size is of little meaning. The J gene is TRBJ2-7, the V gene TRBV13; D not resolved. CDR1 and CDR2 from the germline V gene are PRHDT and FYEKMQ (reference sequence). V was shortened by 0 bases and J by 3 bases, with 3 bases between the two germline ends. The CDR3 sequence is 12 residues long. The CDR3 coding sequence is TGTGCCAGCAGCTTAGGAGACTACGAGCAGTACTTC. Protein: CASSLGDYEQYF.

This clonotype was observed at least ten times. Since it is a stray read in a library aimed at alpha chains, this beta chain has a size that is not meaningful. The rearrangement joins TRBV3-1 to TRBJ2-5, with D unclear. The germline CDR1 and CDR2 sequences are LGHDT and YNNKEL (reference sequence). The CDR3 covers 15 residues. The germline V and J ends were trimmed by 0 bases and 2 bases, with 10 bases remaining between them. CDR3 sequence reads: CASSQDREIQETQYF. Written as DNA, the CDR3 is TGTGCCAGCAGCCAAGACCGAGAAATACAAGAGACCCAGTACTTC.

This clonotype was recorded many times. A library made for alpha chains picked up this beta chain off target, so its size means little. V and J are TRBV21-1 and TRBJ1-2; the D segment call TRBD1 is taken from the table without a DNA check. TRBV21-1 is labeled a pseudogene. The CDR3 totals 13 residues. The CDR3 loop reads CASSKAHRDGYTF. In DNA, the CDR3 is TGTGCCAGCAGCAAAGCGCATCGGGACGGCTACACCTTC.

This clonotype was recorded at least ten times. Little can be read into the size of this beta chain, an off-target read in a library designed for alpha chains. The rearrangement links TRBV20-1 to TRBJ2-1; D unresolved. The CDR3 contains 12 residues. Germline V lookup: CDR1 DFQATT, CDR2 SNEGSKA (reference sequence). The V gene lost 2 bases and the J gene lost 9 bases, with 11 bases spanning the gap. The CDR3: CSARLPGGEQFF. CDR3 DNA sequence: TGCAGTGCTAGACTTCCTGGCGGTGAGCAGTTCTTC.

This clonotype was counted at least ten times. In a library made to pick up alpha chains, this beta chain is a stray read with a size that means little. CDR3 in DNA: TGTGCCAGCAGCCCCGGGCTCCCCGGACGGGCTTTCTTT. As protein: CASSPGLPGRAFF. J is TRBJ1-1 and V is TRBV7-2; D not certain. Germline loops: CDR1 SGHTA, CDR2 FQGNSA. Trimming removed 5 bases from V and 11 bases from J, with 18 bases in between. The CDR3 sequence is 13 residues long.

By share of the sample, this clonotype is medium-sized. This beta chain is an off-target read within a library intended for alpha chains, so its frequency means little. The rearrangement joins TRBV5-1 to TRBJ2-7; D may correspond to TRBD1 or TRBD2 (5 bases each). Germline lookup yields CDR1 SGHRS and CDR2 YFSETQ. CDR3 length: 15 residues. The ends were cut back, 2 bases at V and 5 bases at J, with 17 bases in the middle. In nucleotides, the CDR3 is TGCGCCAGCAGCTTAACCGGGACCTATCTCGACGAGCAGTACTTC. This sequence encodes CASSLTGTYLDEQYF.

This clonotype is medium-sized (0.01 to 0.1%) in the sample. As an off-target read in a library built for alpha chains, this beta chain has a frequency of little significance. The chain employs TRBV2 and TRBJ1-5; the D gene is possibly TRBD1 (5 bases). The CDR3 consists of 16 residues. Trimming took off 7 bases at V and 3 bases at J, with 19 bases between the two ends. Germline CDR1 and CDR2: SNHLY and FYNNEI. CDR3 loop: CASTNGRGRLNQPQHF. The CDR3, as DNA: TGTGCCAGCACTAATGGGAGGGGCCGCCTCAATCAGCCCCAGCATTTT.

This clonotype was recorded at least ten times. This beta chain turned up in a library designed for alpha chains; as an off-target read, its abundance says little. The chain links TRBV5-1 to TRBJ2-4; no clear D. Germline V lookup: CDR1 SGHRS, CDR2 YFSETQ. The CDR3 loop spans 16 amino acids. The germline V and J ends were trimmed by 0 bases and 6 bases, with 16 bases remaining between them. The CDR3 DNA follows: TGCGCCAGCAGCTTGGAAGTCGGGCAATGGGGAAACATTCAGTACTTC. Translation: CASSLEVGQWGNIQYF.

This clonotype is classed as medium-sized (0.01 to 0.1%). A library prepared for alpha chains yielded this beta chain as an off-target read; its size is of little meaning. The chain recombines TRBV10-3 with TRBJ2-1; the match to TRBD2 covers 12 bases. Germline V gene sequence: CDR1 ENHRY, CDR2 SYGVKD. This CDR3 contains 18 residues. V was clipped by 3 bases and J by 0 bases; unmatched bases: 6. The CDR3: CAISETSGRSYSYNEQFF. CDR3 DNA: TGTGCCATCAGTGAAACTAGCGGGAGGTCGTACTCCTACAATGAGCAGTTCTTC.